This T cell receptor (beta chain) was retrieved from a study of T cell changes during pregnancy in multiple sclerosis. Data came from immunoSEQ multiplex PCR; TCRdb stores just in-frame clones and leaves some out. The profile shows 40,000 to 60,000 clones, under 95% of them singletons. This clone was picked up one time. The sample consisted of CD8+ T cells from peripheral blood mononuclear cells, taken in the second trimester of pregnancy. The receptor's source is a female donor with multiple sclerosis, enrolled in a pregnancy study.

Here the CDR3 DNA reads TGTGCCAGCGGTTCGGGGGGGCCCGCGGAGACCCAGTACTTC. It encodes CASGSGGPAETQYF. The chain joins TRBV6-5 to TRBJ2-5, with 8 bases aligning to TRBD2. V was clipped by 8 bases and J by 5 bases; unmatched bases: 10. There are 14 residues in the CDR3. Looked up from germline, CDR1 is MNHEY and CDR2 is SVGAGI.